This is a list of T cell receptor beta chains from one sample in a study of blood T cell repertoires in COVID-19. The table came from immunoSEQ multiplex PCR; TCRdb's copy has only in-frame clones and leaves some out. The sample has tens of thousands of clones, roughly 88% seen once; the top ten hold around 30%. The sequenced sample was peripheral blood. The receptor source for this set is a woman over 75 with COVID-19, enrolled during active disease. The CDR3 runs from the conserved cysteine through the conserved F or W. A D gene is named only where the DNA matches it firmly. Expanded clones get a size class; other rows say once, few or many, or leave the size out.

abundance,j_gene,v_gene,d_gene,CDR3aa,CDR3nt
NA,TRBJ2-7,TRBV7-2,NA,CASSRDPGPYEQYF,TGTGCCAGCAGCCGGGATCCAGGCCCCTACGAGCAGTACTTC
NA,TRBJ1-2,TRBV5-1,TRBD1,CASSLSPGQGVFF,TGCGCCAGCAGCTTGTCTCCGGGACAGGGGGTGTTCTTC
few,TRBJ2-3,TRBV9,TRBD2,CASSAIGLAGGRDTQYF,TGTGCCAGCAGCGCCATTGGACTAGCGGGGGGGAGAGATACGCAGTATTTT
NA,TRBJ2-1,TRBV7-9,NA,CASSPGGRGSYNEQFF,TGTGCCAGCAGCCCCGGGGGGAGGGGGTCTTACAATGAGCAGTTCTTC
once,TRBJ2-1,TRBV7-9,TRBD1,CASSPGGSDNEQFF,TGTGCCAGCAGTCCAGGGGGCTCGGACAATGAGCAGTTCTTC
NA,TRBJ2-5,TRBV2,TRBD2,CAWGGGATSSETQYF,TGTGCCTGGGGCGGGGGGGCCACTTCGTCAGAGACCCAGTACTTC
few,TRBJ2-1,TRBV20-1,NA,CSAFDNEQFF,TGCAGTGCTTTCGACAATGAGCAGTTCTTC
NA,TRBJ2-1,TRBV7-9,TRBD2,CASSPGGGPYNEQFF,TGTGCCAGCAGCCCTGGCGGGGGGCCCTACAATGAGCAGTTCTTC
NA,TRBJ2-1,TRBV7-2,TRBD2,CASSLGGLGGNEQFF,TGTGCCAGCAGCTTAGGGGGACTAGGGGGCAATGAGCAGTTCTTC
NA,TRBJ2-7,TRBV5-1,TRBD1,CASSSRQGFHEQYF,TGCGCCAGCAGCTCCCGACAGGGTTTCCACGAGCAGTACTTC
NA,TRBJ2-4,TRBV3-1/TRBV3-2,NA,CASSQAEGGVGKNIQYF,TGTGCCAGCAGCCAAGCCGAGGGGGGGGTGGGCAAAAACATTCAGTACTTC
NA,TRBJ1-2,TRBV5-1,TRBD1,CASSLGPLQGDENTF,TGCGCCAGCAGCCTGGGCCCTCTACAGGGGGATGAGAACACCTTC
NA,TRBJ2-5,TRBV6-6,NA,CASSYSPRGETQYF,TGTGCCAGCAGTTACTCCCCCAGGGGAGAGACCCAGTACTTC
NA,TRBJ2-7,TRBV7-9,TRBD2,CASTNQRDPTYEQYF,TGTGCCAGCACCAATCAGCGGGACCCCACCTACGAGCAGTACTTC
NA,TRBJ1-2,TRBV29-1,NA,CSVEDTRWGYTF,TGCAGCGTTGAAGACACCCGGTGGGGCTACACCTTC
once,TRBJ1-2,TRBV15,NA,CATSREVKGFGYTF,TGTGCCACCAGCAGAGAAGTAAAGGGGTTCGGCTACACCTTC
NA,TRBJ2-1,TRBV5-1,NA,CASSSSQWSYNEQFF,TGCGCCAGCAGCTCCTCCCAGTGGTCCTACAATGAGCAGTTCTTC
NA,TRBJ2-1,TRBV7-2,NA,CASSLYGGTQYNEQFF,TGTGCCAGCAGCTTATATGGTGGGACTCAATACAATGAGCAGTTCTTC
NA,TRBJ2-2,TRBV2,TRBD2,CASSIAGGRTGELFF,TGTGCCAGCAGTATAGCGGGGGGGCGGACCGGGGAGCTGTTTTTT
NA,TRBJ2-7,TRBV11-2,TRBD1,CASSWDRGYYEQYF,TGTGCCAGCAGTTGGGACAGGGGATACTACGAGCAGTACTTC
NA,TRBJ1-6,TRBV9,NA,CASSVGRGGINSPLHF,TGTGCCAGCAGCGTAGGGCGGGGGGGGATTAATTCACCCCTCCACTTT
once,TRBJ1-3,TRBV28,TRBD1,CASSPWTGEAGNTIYF,TGTGCCAGCAGTCCATGGACAGGGGAGGCAGGAAACACCATATATTTT
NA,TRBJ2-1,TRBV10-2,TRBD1,CASSLDRGRGEQFF,TGCGCCAGCAGTCTGGACAGGGGGCGCGGTGAGCAGTTCTTC
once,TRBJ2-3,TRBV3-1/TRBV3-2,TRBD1,CASSPLRDRQYF,TGTGCCAGCAGCCCCCTCCGGGACAGGCAGTATTTT
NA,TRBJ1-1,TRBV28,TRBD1,CASSKTGVGRTEAFF,TGTGCCAGCAGTAAGACAGGGGTCGGAAGGACTGAAGCTTTCTTT
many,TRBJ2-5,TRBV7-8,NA,CASSLGGGQETQYF,TGTGCCAGCAGCTTAGGGGGAGGCCAAGAGACCCAGTACTTC
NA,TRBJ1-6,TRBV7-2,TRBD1,CASSRDRGLLNSPLHF,TGTGCCAGCAGCCGTGACAGGGGGCTTTTAAATTCACCCCTCCACTTT
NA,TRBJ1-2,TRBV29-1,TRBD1,CSVEVPRPGGAGGYTF,TGCAGCGTTGAAGTACCTCGCCCAGGGGGCGCCGGCGGCTACACCTTC
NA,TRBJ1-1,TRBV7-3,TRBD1,CASSRDRATEAFF,TGTGCCAGCAGCAGGGACAGGGCCACTGAAGCTTTCTTT
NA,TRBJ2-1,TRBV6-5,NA,CASSRDSSSYNEQFF,TGTGCCAGCAGTCGGGACTCCAGCTCCTACAATGAGCAGTTCTTC
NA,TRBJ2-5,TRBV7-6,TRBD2,CASSALAGAETQYF,TGTGCCAGCAGCGCCTTAGCGGGGGCCGAGACCCAGTACTTC
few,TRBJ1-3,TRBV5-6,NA,CASSLVQVGNTIYF,TGTGCCAGCAGCTTGGTCCAGGTTGGAAACACCATATATTTT
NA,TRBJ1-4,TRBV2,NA,CAQSGGEEKLFF,TGTGCCCAATCGGGGGGAGAAGAAAAACTGTTTTTT
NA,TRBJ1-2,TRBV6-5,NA,CASSPQGGGYTF,TGTGCCAGCAGTCCTCAGGGAGGCGGCTACACCTTC
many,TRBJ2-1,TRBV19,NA,CASSPRLGLKYNEQFF,TGTGCCAGTAGTCCCCGACTAGGACTTAAGTACAATGAGCAGTTCTTC
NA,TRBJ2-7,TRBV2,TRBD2,CASSDRQLASYEQYF,TGTGCCAGCAGTGATCGTCAACTAGCGAGTTACGAGCAGTACTTC
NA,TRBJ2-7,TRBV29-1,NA,CSVFRAYEQYF,TGCAGCGTTTTCCGGGCCTACGAGCAGTACTTC
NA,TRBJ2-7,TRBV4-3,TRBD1,CASSNGQGDYEQYF,TGCGCCAGCAGCAATGGACAGGGGGATTACGAGCAGTACTTC
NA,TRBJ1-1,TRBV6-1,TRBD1,CASSEMRDSTEAFF,TGTGCCAGCAGTGAAATGAGGGACAGCACTGAAGCTTTCTTT
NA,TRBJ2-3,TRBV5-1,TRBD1,CASRTGSGDTQYF,TGCGCCAGCAGGACAGGGTCCGGGGATACGCAGTATTTT
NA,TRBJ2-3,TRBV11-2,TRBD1,CASSPGQEGDTQYF,TGTGCCAGCAGCCCGGGACAGGAGGGAGATACGCAGTATTTT
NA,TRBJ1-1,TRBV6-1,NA,CASSERQGTEAFF,TGTGCCAGCAGTGAACGGCAGGGCACTGAAGCTTTCTTT
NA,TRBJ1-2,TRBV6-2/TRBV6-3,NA,CASSYSGQGLGYGYTF,TGTGCCAGCAGTTACTCGGGGCAGGGCCTTGGCTATGGCTACACCTTC
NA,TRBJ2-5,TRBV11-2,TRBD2,CASSRTSGGGLQETQYF,TGTGCCAGCAGCCGAACCTCCGGCGGGGGGCTACAAGAGACCCAGTACTTC
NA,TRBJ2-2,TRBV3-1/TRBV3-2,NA,CASSGRETGELFF,TGTGCCAGCAGCGGCCGGGAAACCGGGGAGCTGTTTTTT
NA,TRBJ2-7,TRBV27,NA,CASSLRGLYAYEQYF,TGTGCCAGCAGTTTAAGGGGGTTGTACGCCTACGAGCAGTACTTC
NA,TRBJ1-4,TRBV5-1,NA,CASSLAPGANEKLFF,TGCGCCAGCAGCTTGGCCCCAGGGGCTAATGAAAAACTGTTTTTT